This T cell receptor beta chain is from a study of T cells in Graves' hyperthyroidism and ophthalmopathy. This clonotype was counted a few times. Its target is unknown. Hyperthyroidism in the patients, aged 18 to 65, was newly diagnosed and under 2 months in duration. Amplification of TCR beta CDR3 regions used RNA as the template. The TCR CDR3 was amplified in a first-round RT-PCR using the HTBI primer set. Using its own MiXCR run on the multiplex PCR reads, TCRdb lists one record per CDR3 protein. The sample contains under 650,000 distinct CDR3 sequences, around 15% of which appear only once. Germline CDR1 reads MNHNS; CDR2 reads SASEGT. Trimming removed 5 bases at V and 0 bases at J, with 13 bases between. The CDR3 consists of 16 residues. Study-wide findings and caveats: Model-based prediction identified ophthalmopathy a median roughly six months prior to its onset.

The chain combines TRBV6-1 with TRBJ1-4; D ambiguous. The sequenced sample consisted of blood. The clonotype comes from a woman aged 30 to 39 with Graves' hyperthyroidism. In DNA form, the CDR3 reads TGTGCCAGCAGTCTACACCGGAGGTCAACTAATGAAAAACTGTTTTTT. This codes for CASSLHRRSTNEKLFF.